These 29 T cell receptor beta chains were all obtained from the same sample, sequenced in a study of blood T cell repertoires in COVID-19. The repertoire was sequenced with immunoSEQ multiplex PCR; TCRdb's copy has only in-frame clones and lacks some. This table has about 200,000 clones, about 84% appearing once. Sequencing input: peripheral blood. These receptors originate from a woman older than 75 with COVID-19, enrolled during active disease.

The chain joins TRBV28 to TRBJ2-3; D might be TRBD2 (5 bases). The CDR3 spans 17 residues. Looked up from germline, CDR1 is MDHEN and CDR2 is SYDVKM. V was pared by 5 bases and J by 4 bases, with 22 bases between. The CDR3 DNA is TGTGCCAGCAGTCCCCTCCGAGGGTTGCGGGCATCAGATACGCAGTATTTT. Protein sequence: CASSPLRGLRASDTQYF.

V usage is TRBV6-6 and J usage is TRBJ1-4; D is unclear. Germline CDR1 is MNHNY and CDR2 is SVGAGI (reference sequence). The V end was cut by 11 bases, the J end by 0 bases, with 4 bases between. The CDR3 is made up of 11 amino acids. The CDR3: CASATNEKLFF. In nucleotides, the CDR3 is TGTGCCTCGGCAACTAATGAAAAACTGTTTTTT.

The CDR3 loop reads CASAQSGKSYEQYF. The CDR3 nucleotides read TGCGCCAGCGCTCAGTCCGGGAAGTCCTACGAGCAGTACTTC. V and J are TRBV5-1 and TRBJ2-7, with D tentatively TRBD2 (5 bases). This CDR3 is 14 amino acids long. CDR1 is SGHRS and CDR2 is YFSETQ in the germline V gene. V lost 7 bases and J 1 base, leaving 15 bases between the germline ends. Full variable domain (outside the CDR3, taken from reference TRBV5-1 and TRBJ2-7): KAGVTQTPRYLIKTRGQQVTLSCSPISGHRSVSWYQQTPGQGLQFLFEYFSETQRNKGNFPGRFSGRQFSNSRSEMNVSTLELGDSALYLCASAQSGKSYEQYFGPGTRLTVT.

This rearrangement joins TRBV11-2 to TRBJ1-4, with a weak D call TRBD1 (6 bases). CDR1 is SGHAT and CDR2 is FQNNGV in the germline V gene. The CDR3 extends over 19 amino acids. Trimming took 5 bases from V and 0 from J, leaving 22 bases between them. The CDR3 region has the DNA TGTGCCAGCAGCCCTCTGGAGGCGAGAGGGGGGGCAACTAATGAAAAACTGTTTTTT. It codes for CASSPLEARGGATNEKLFF. Based on the CDR3 plus reference TRBV11-2 and TRBJ1-4, the full variable domain is EAGVAQSPRYKIIEKRQSVAFWCNPISGHATLYWYQQILGQGPKLLIQFQNNGVVDDSQLPKDRFSAERLKGVDSTLKIQPAKLEDSAVYLCASSPLEARGGATNEKLFFGSGTQLSVL.

The sample holds many counts of this clone. The chain employs TRBV6-5 and TRBJ1-6, with TRBD1 matching 7 bases. The CDR3 length is 15 residues. Germline trimming cut 6 bases from V and 3 bases from J; bases unmatched to any gene: 5. In germline, CDR1 is MNHEY, CDR2 SVGAGI. In DNA, the CDR3 is TGTGCCAGCAGCACGACAGGGAGCTATAATTCACCCCTCCACTTT. It specifies CASSTTGSYNSPLHF.

The chain couples TRBV27 to TRBJ2-3, with no clear D. Germline V CDR1 and CDR2: MNHEY, SMNVEV (reference sequence). V was cut by 3 bases and J by 4 bases, with 8 bases left in between. This CDR3 is 13 amino acids long. Here the CDR3 DNA reads TGTGCCAGCAGTTTCACTTTCGCAGATACGCAGTATTTT. Its translation: CASSFTFADTQYF.

The V and J genes are TRBV7-8 and TRBJ2-7; possibly TRBD1 for D (5 bases). Trimming removed 5 bases from V and 3 bases from J, with 14 bases in between. This CDR3 spans 14 amino acids. Germline assignment: CDR1 SGHVS and CDR2 FQNEAQ. CDR3: CASSPRQLSYEQYF. For the CDR3, the DNA is TGTGCCAGCAGCCCCCGACAGCTTAGCTACGAGCAGTACTTC.

The chain uses TRBV21-1 and TRBJ1-1; no DNA check was done on the table's D call, TRBD1. TRBV21-1 is a known pseudogene. This CDR3 spans 15 amino acids. The CDR3 loop is CASSNGVGQNTEAFF. The CDR3 DNA follows: TGTGCCAGCAGCAATGGGGTGGGACAAAACACTGAAGCTTTCTTT.

V is TRBV5-4 and J is TRBJ1-2, with D possibly being TRBD1 (5 bases). CDR3 length: 13 amino acids. CDR1 SGHNT and CDR2 YYREEE come from the germline V gene (reference sequence). With 4 bases removed from V and 7 bases from J, the gap between germline ends came to 14 bases. CDR3 residues: CASSLRGSVGYTF. CDR3 sequence (DNA): TGTGCCAGCAGCCTAAGGGGCTCGGTTGGCTACACCTTC.

The DNA for the CDR3 is TGTGCCAGCAGCTTAGATCGTACAGGAGCGAACACTGAAGCTTTCTTT. It yields the protein CASSLDRTGANTEAFF. J is TRBJ1-1 and V is TRBV7-8; D perhaps matches TRBD1 (5 bases). The CDR3 totals 16 residues. V was shortened by 1 base and J by 1 base, with 13 bases between the two germline ends. Looked up from germline, CDR1 is SGHVS and CDR2 is FQNEAQ.

This chain joins TRBV5-4 and TRBJ1-1, with D perhaps matching TRBD1 (5 bases). Deletions cut 3 bases from V and 1 base from J, with 16 bases between. Germline values: CDR1 SGHNT, CDR2 YYREEE (reference sequence). This CDR3 has 16 amino acids. The CDR3 here is CASSSPSDGQNTEAFF. CDR3 coding DNA: TGTGCCAGCAGCTCCCCCTCAGACGGACAGAACACTGAAGCTTTCTTT. The full variable domain, its missing parts supplied by reference TRBV5-4 and TRBJ1-1, is ETGVTQSPTHLIKTRGQQVTLRCSSQSGHNTVSWYQQALGQGPQFIFQYYREEENGRGNFPPRFSGLQFPNYSSELNVNALELDDSALYLCASSSPSDGQNTEAFFGQGTRLTVV.

The chain recombines TRBV9 with TRBJ1-6, with 7 bases lining up with TRBD1. The V segment lost 0 bases and the J segment 11 bases; nucleotides outside the gene matches: 8. The CDR3 contains 15 residues. Germline-derived CDR1 and CDR2 are SGDLS and YYNGEE. CDR3 DNA sequence: TGTGCCAGCAGCGTAGATGGGGACAGTACGACACCCCTCCACTTT. Translating it yields CASSVDGDSTTPLHF.

The chain is built from TRBV4-2 and TRBJ2-1; 11 nucleotides align to TRBD2. The CDR3 is 17 residues long. V was pared by 6 bases and J by 4 bases, with 11 bases of the junction left unmatched. Germline V gives CDR1 LGHNA, CDR2 YNFKEQ. CDR3 nucleotides: TGTGCCAGCAGTCTTAGCGGGGGGGCCTCTAGTTACAATGAGCAGTTCTTC. It specifies CASSLSGGASSYNEQFF.

The chain couples TRBV19 to TRBJ1-4; weak D call: TRBD1 (5 bases). In germline, CDR1 is LNHDA, CDR2 SQIVND (reference sequence). The CDR3 runs to 15 residues. Trimming shortened V by 5 bases and J by 2 bases, and 12 bases separated the two germline ends. CDR3 residues: CASSWGGPTNEKLFF. Here the CDR3 DNA reads TGTGCCAGTAGTTGGGGGGGACCGACTAATGAAAAACTGTTTTTT.

On this clone: Other DNA sequences of this sample code for an identical CDR3. The chain employs TRBV2 and TRBJ1-6, with 9 bases matching TRBD1. The ends lost 7 bases at V and 9 bases at J; junction bases unmatched: 7. The CDR3 is 14 amino acids. Germline V gene lookup returns CDR1 SNHLY and CDR2 FYNNEI. In DNA form, the CDR3 reads TGTGCCAGCACGCCGGGACAGGGAAGTTCACCCCTCCACTTT. It is translated as CASTPGQGSSPLHF.

The J gene is TRBJ2-7, the V gene TRBV5-1, with a weak D call TRBD1 (6 bases). The CDR3 is 12 residues long. Trimming shortened V by 3 bases and J by 6 bases, and 10 bases separated the two germline ends. Germline CDR1 is SGHRS and CDR2 is YFSETQ. CDR3 sequence: CASSSQGSEQYF. In nucleotides, the CDR3 is TGCGCCAGCAGCTCACAGGGTTCCGAGCAGTACTTC.

The V and J genes are TRBV23-1 and TRBJ1-1; D perhaps matches TRBD1 (6 bases). TRBV23-1 is flagged as an ORF with uncertain function. CDR3 length: 20 amino acids. Deletions cut 4 bases from V and 3 bases from J, with 30 bases between. In DNA, the CDR3 is TGCGCCAGCAGTCCCCTGGCCCTGGCAACAGGGCCGAGAGGGGACACTGAAGCTTTCTTT. Translation: CASSPLALATGPRGDTEAFF.

This clone has just one count. The chain recombines TRBV28 with TRBJ1-3; D gene unclear. The CDR3 loop spans 15 amino acids. Germline V CDR1 and CDR2: MDHEN, SYDVKM. Trimming took off 4 bases at V and 4 bases at J, with 14 bases between the two ends. The CDR3: CASSSGGQPGNTIYF. The CDR3, as DNA: TGTGCCAGCAGTTCAGGAGGCCAGCCCGGAAACACCATATATTTT. Complete variable domain (other parts from reference TRBV28 and TRBJ1-3): DVKVTQSSRYLVKRTGEKVFLECVQDMDHENMFWYRQDPGLGLRLIYFSYDVKMKEKGDIPEGYSVSREKKERFSLILESASTNQTSMYLCASSSGGQPGNTIYFGEGSWLTVV.

This chain uses TRBV5-1 with TRBJ2-4; tentative D call: TRBD2 (5 bases). Germline lookup yields CDR1 SGHRS and CDR2 YFSETQ. V was shortened by 5 bases and J by 0 bases, with 18 bases between the two germline ends. The CDR3 is made up of 17 amino acids. CDR3 sequence: CASSPSSNTLAKNIQYF. The CDR3 DNA sequence: TGCGCCAGCAGTCCTAGCTCAAATACCCTAGCCAAAAACATTCAGTACTTC.

The chain joins TRBV7-9 to TRBJ1-5, with D possibly matching TRBD1 (5 bases). Germline CDR1 and CDR2: SEHNR and FQNEAQ (reference sequence). This CDR3 region has 14 residues. V was shortened by 4 bases and J by 6 bases, with 13 bases between the two germline ends. The CDR3 DNA is TGTGCCAGCAGCTCAACAGGTCCCGGTCAGCCCCAGCATTTT. It codes for CASSSTGPGQPQHF.

This rearrangement joins TRBV24-1 to TRBJ1-1; 8 nucleotides agree with TRBD1. The CDR3 loop spans 13 amino acids. V lost 7 bases to trimming and J lost 1 base; unmatched junction nucleotides: 1. Germline V CDR1 and CDR2: KGHDR, SFDVKD. The CDR3 is CATSGQGNTEAFF. The DNA of the CDR3 is TGTGCCACCAGCGGACAGGGGAACACTGAAGCTTTCTTT.

This clone was counted only a few times. The chain combines TRBV2 with TRBJ1-2, with 7 bases aligning to TRBD1. Germline V CDR1 and CDR2: SNHLY, FYNNEI. V lost 9 bases to trimming and J lost 2 bases; unmatched junction nucleotides: 6. This CDR3 is 13 amino acids long. The CDR3 DNA is TGTGCCAGGTTGGACAGGACGAACTATGGCTACACCTTC. Translating gives CARLDRTNYGYTF.

The chain recombines TRBV11-2 with TRBJ2-1; perhaps TRBD2 as D (6 bases). This CDR3 has 16 amino acids. Germline V gene lookup returns CDR1 SGHAT and CDR2 FQNNGV. Trimming shortened V by 2 bases and J by 4 bases, and 15 bases separated the two germline ends. Here the CDR3 DNA reads TGTGCCAGCAGCTTAAGGCGAGGAGGACTATACAATGAGCAGTTCTTC. Translated: CASSLRRGGLYNEQFF.

The V call is TRBV4-2, the J call TRBJ1-6; TRBD1 is a possible D gene (5 bases). V lost 3 bases to trimming and J lost 8 bases, with 14 bases between them. CDR1 and CDR2 from the germline V gene are LGHNA and YNFKEQ. The CDR3 consists of 15 residues. The CDR3 DNA is TGTGCCAGCAGCCAGGGCGACAGCCAGGATTCACCCCTCCACTTT. This gives the protein CASSQGDSQDSPLHF.

The J gene is TRBJ2-5, the V gene TRBV9; TRBD1 is a possible D gene (6 bases). The CDR3 length is 14 residues. CDR1 SGDLS and CDR2 YYNGEE come from the germline V gene. V was shortened by 4 bases and J by 5 bases, with 15 bases between the two germline ends. In nucleotides, the CDR3 is TGTGCCAGCAGCATCAGGGGCGAGAGGGAGACCCAGTACTTC. Translating gives CASSIRGERETQYF. Drawing the rest from reference TRBV9 and TRBJ2-5, the complete variable domain is DSGVTQTPKHLITATGQRVTLRCSPRSGDLSVYWYQQSLDQGLQFLIQYYNGEERAKGNILERFSAQQFPDLHSELNLSSLELGDSALYFCASSIRGERETQYFGPGTRLLVL.

The chain carries TRBV5-8 and TRBJ1-5, with D unclear. CDR1 is SGHTS and CDR2 is YDEGEE in the germline V gene. The V end was cut by 0 bases, the J end by 4 bases, with 5 bases between. The CDR3 extends over 13 amino acids. CDR3 amino acids: CASSLVQNQPQHF. The CDR3 bases are TGTGCCAGCAGCTTGGTCCAGAATCAGCCCCAGCATTTT. Full variable domain (missing parts from reference TRBV5-8 and TRBJ1-5): EAGVTQSPTHLIKTRGQQATLRCSPISGHTSVYWYQQALGLGLQFLLWYDEGEERNRGNFPPRFSGRQFPNYSSELNVNALELEDSALYLCASSLVQNQPQHFGDGTRLSIL.

This chain links TRBV6-5 with TRBJ1-2; no firm D call. The germline V gene encodes CDR1 MNHEY and CDR2 SVGAGI. This CDR3 comprises 15 residues. The V gene lost 4 bases and the J gene lost 4 bases, with 16 bases spanning the gap. The CDR3: CASSSRGASSYGYTF. CDR3 coding DNA: TGTGCCAGCAGTTCCCGGGGAGCTAGCTCCTATGGCTACACCTTC.

The chain has TRBV20-1 and TRBJ1-3, with TRBD1 matching 8 bases. The CDR3 spans 11 residues. The germline CDR1 and CDR2 sequences are DFQATT and SNEGSKA (reference sequence). Trimming removed 6 bases from V and 8 bases from J; junction bases left unmatched: 3. CDR3 sequence reads: CSADRGDTIYF. CDR3 nucleotide sequence: TGCAGTGCCGACAGGGGTGACACCATATATTTT.

The rearrangement joins TRBV10-3 to TRBJ2-7, with TRBD1 identical over 7 bases. The junction had 8 bases not matched to a gene; V was cut back by 2 bases and J by 7 bases. Germline CDR1 reads ENHRY; CDR2 reads SYGVKD. The CDR3 runs to 14 residues. CDR3 region: CAISEAGTDPEQYF. The CDR3 region has the DNA TGTGCCATCAGTGAGGCAGGGACAGACCCAGAGCAGTACTTC.